These 18 T cell receptor beta chains came from one sample sequenced in a study of blood T cell repertoires in COVID-19 (dated by TCRdb to 2019 to 2021). Receptor amplification or capture employed the immunoSEQ multiplex PCR assay. The table comes from immuneACCESS by way of TCRdb, which keeps in-frame sequences with V and J called. Part of the clones is missing from these tables; in studies checked, under half for an unresolved V gene and the rest for unknown reasons. The sample table lists under 250,000 clones, 85% of them with a count of one. About 5.1% of the sample is in the top ten clones. Sample: peripheral blood. These receptors were collected from a man aged 50 or older with COVID-19, enrolled during active disease.

The gene calls are TRBV29-1 and TRBJ1-1, with 8 bases lining up with TRBD1. Germline trimming cut 6 bases from V and 10 bases from J; bases unmatched to any gene: 10. Germline-derived CDR1 and CDR2 are SQVTM and ANQGSEA. CDR3 length: 12 residues. This chain's CDR3 is CSVDNQGAGAFF. The CDR3 DNA follows: TGCAGCGTCGATAATCAGGGGGCCGGAGCTTTCTTT.

V and J are TRBV13 and TRBJ1-2, with 10 nucleotides matching TRBD1. Germline V gene data show CDR1 as PRHDT and CDR2 as FYEKMQ (reference sequence). The CDR3 is 15 residues long. V lost 2 bases, J lost 4 bases, and 4 bases stayed unmatched. The CDR3 sequence is CASSLTGQGFYGYTF. CDR3 DNA sequence: TGTGCCAGCAGCTTAACGGGACAGGGGTTCTATGGCTACACCTTC.

V gene TRBV7-8 combines with J gene TRBJ1-4, with TRBD1 as a possible D gene (5 bases). Looked up from germline, CDR1 is SGHVS and CDR2 is FQNEAQ. V was trimmed by 4 bases and J by 7 bases, leaving 16 bases between them. This CDR3 is 15 amino acids long. In nucleotides, the CDR3 is TGTGCCAGCAGCTCCGGGACTTCCTTGCGTGAAAAACTGTTTTTT. Residues: CASSSGTSLREKLFF.

CDR3 in amino acids: CASSLFRGWRGTYQETQYF. The CDR3 DNA reads as TGTGCCAGCAGCTTGTTTCGGGGTTGGCGGGGGACGTACCAAGAGACCCAGTACTTC. The genes are TRBV5-6 and TRBJ2-5; 7 nucleotides align to TRBD2. Germline V CDR1 and CDR2: SGHDT, YYEEEE. The CDR3 is 19 residues long. Trimming at V came to 1 base and at J to 0 bases, leaving 15 bases not matched to a gene. Full variable domain (rest looked up from reference TRBV5-6 and TRBJ2-5): DAGVTQSPTHLIKTRGQQVTLRCSPKSGHDTVSWYQQALGQGPQFIFQYYEEEERQRGNFPDRFSGHQFPNYSSELNVNALLLGDSALYLCASSLFRGWRGTYQETQYFGPGTRLLVL.

To note about this clone: Distinct nucleotide sequences in the sample also encode this CDR3. The chain employs TRBV5-1 and TRBJ2-1; 14 nucleotides match TRBD2. This CDR3 is built from 15 residues. The ends lost 4 bases at V and 6 bases at J; junction bases unmatched: 3. Germline V gene lookup returns CDR1 SGHRS and CDR2 YFSETQ. Written as DNA, the CDR3 is TGCGCCAGCAGCCCTGGACTAGCGGGGGGCAATGAGCAGTTCTTC. Amino acids: CASSPGLAGGNEQFF. The variable domain in full, with the rest retrieved from reference TRBV5-1 and TRBJ2-1, is KAGVTQTPRYLIKTRGQQVTLSCSPISGHRSVSWYQQTPGQGLQFLFEYFSETQRNKGNFPGRFSGRQFSNSRSEMNVSTLELGDSALYLCASSPGLAGGNEQFFGPGTRLTVL.

The chain joins TRBV28 to TRBJ1-3; 7 bases are a match to TRBD1. Germline V gene sequence: CDR1 MDHEN, CDR2 SYDVKM. The CDR3 is made up of 13 amino acids. V was clipped by 7 bases and J by 2 bases; unmatched bases: 2. Here the CDR3 DNA reads TGTGCCAGCAAAGACAGGGCTGGAAACACCATATATTTT. Translating gives CASKDRAGNTIYF. The entire variable domain, with the rest obtained from reference TRBV28 and TRBJ1-3, is as follows: DVKVTQSSRYLVKRTGEKVFLECVQDMDHENMFWYRQDPGLGLRLIYFSYDVKMKEKGDIPEGYSVSREKKERFSLILESASTNQTSMYLCASKDRAGNTIYFGEGSWLTVV.

The chain joins TRBV7-3 to TRBJ1-1; 7 nucleotides align to TRBD1. Germline trimming cut 2 bases from V and 5 bases from J; bases unmatched to any gene: 5. Germline-derived CDR1 and CDR2 are SGHTA and FQGTGA. The CDR3 totals 14 residues. The CDR3 region has the DNA TGTGCCAGCAGCTTAGGCGCAGGGGGGACTGAAGCTTTCTTT. Its protein product is CASSLGAGGTEAFF.

The chain has TRBV2 and TRBJ1-5; TRBD1 aligns across 9 bases. V was clipped by 6 bases and J by 5 bases; unmatched bases: 8. The CDR3 runs to 15 residues. The germline V gene encodes CDR1 SNHLY and CDR2 FYNNEI. The CDR3, as DNA: TGTGCCAGCAGGACGGACAGGGGAGACTATCAGCCCCAGCATTTT. Protein product: CASRTDRGDYQPQHF.

The chain links TRBV28 to TRBJ1-2; D remains ambiguous. The CDR3 contains 12 residues. Trimming removed 6 bases at V and 8 bases at J, with 13 bases between. Germline loops: CDR1 MDHEN, CDR2 SYDVKM. CDR3 bases: TGTGCCAGCAGATCCCGCGGTGAGGGCTACACCTTC. Translated: CASRSRGEGYTF.

The chain carries TRBV24-1 and TRBJ2-2, with D possibly matching TRBD2 (6 bases). Trimming shortened V by 8 bases and J by 5 bases, and 20 bases separated the two germline ends. CDR1 and CDR2 (germline): KGHDR, SFDVKD. This CDR3 spans 16 amino acids. The CDR3, as DNA: TGTGCCACCACTAGTGGTCAGGGACTTCTAACCGGGGAGCTGTTTTTT. Protein product: CATTSGQGLLTGELFF.

The V and J genes are TRBV12-3 or TRBV12-4 and TRBJ1-1; D remains unclear. V lost 4 bases to trimming and J lost 8 bases, with 8 bases between them. The CDR3 extends over 11 amino acids. The CDR3 reads CASSSYREAFF. CDR3 nucleotide sequence: TGTGCCAGCAGTTCTTACAGAGAAGCTTTCTTT.

The rearrangement uses TRBV4-3 and TRBJ2-3; D not resolved. CDR3 size: 15 residues. Between the trimmed V and J ends, which lost 0 bases and 6 bases, there was a span of 13 bases. The V gene's germline CDR1 is LGHNA and CDR2 YSLEER. CDR3 sequence reads: CASSQDLSPLDTQYF. As DNA, the CDR3 is TGCGCCAGCAGCCAAGATTTGTCCCCTCTTGATACGCAGTATTTT.

The chain links TRBV25-1 to TRBJ1-1; perhaps TRBD1 as D (6 bases). Germline values: CDR1 MGHDK, CDR2 SYGVNS. The CDR3 spans 14 residues. V lost 2 bases and J lost 3, with 10 bases in between. CDR3 coding DNA: TGTGCCAGCAGTGAAACAGGGTGGGACACTGAAGCTTTCTTT. Protein product: CASSETGWDTEAFF.

V is TRBV3-1 (or the pseudogene TRBV3-2) and J is TRBJ1-1, with TRBD1 identical over 7 bases. Losses at the gene ends were 4 bases for V and 0 bases for J; bases not matched to a gene: 8. Germline loops: CDR1 LGHDT, CDR2 YNNKEL (reference sequence). CDR3 length: 16 amino acids. The CDR3 loop is CASSPRDSFMNTEAFF. In DNA, the CDR3 is TGTGCCAGCAGCCCCCGGGACAGCTTTATGAACACTGAAGCTTTCTTT.

V and J are TRBV19 and TRBJ1-1; tentative D call: TRBD1 (5 bases). The V and J ends lost 6 bases and 7 bases respectively, with 15 bases between them. CDR3 length: 13 amino acids. The germline V gene encodes CDR1 LNHDA and CDR2 SQIVND (reference sequence). In nucleotides, the CDR3 is TGTGCCAGTAGGCGATACCAGGGAAATGAAGCTTTCTTT. Translating it yields CASRRYQGNEAFF. Full variable domain (outside the CDR3, taken from reference TRBV19 and TRBJ1-1): DGGITQSPKYLFRKEGQNVTLSCEQNLNHDAMYWYRQDPGQGLRLIYYSQIVNDFQKGDIAEGYSVSREKKESFPLTVTSAQKNPTAFYLCASRRYQGNEAFFGQGTRLTVV.

The chain links TRBV28 to TRBJ1-5, with D possibly TRBD1 on 6 matching bases. V lost 5 bases, J lost 0 bases, and 14 bases lay in between. The CDR3 is 16 amino acids. CDR1 is MDHEN, CDR2 SYDVKM, per germline. CDR3 in DNA: TGTGCCAGCAGTGGAACAGGGCTCGATAGCAATCAGCCCCAGCATTTT. It encodes CASSGTGLDSNQPQHF.

This clone came up a few times. The rearrangement joins TRBV7-9 to TRBJ1-4, with TRBD1 as a possible D gene (6 bases). Per germline, CDR1 SEHNR and CDR2 FQNEAQ (reference sequence). The CDR3 runs to 18 residues. V was cut by 3 bases and J by 0 bases, with 17 bases left in between. The CDR3 region is CASSLWAGEISTNEKLFF. The CDR3 nucleotides read TGTGCCAGCAGCTTGTGGGCAGGGGAAATTTCAACTAATGAAAAACTGTTTTTT.

V usage is TRBV14 and J usage is TRBJ2-2, with TRBD1 identical over 8 bases. The CDR3 contains 15 residues. The V gene end was trimmed by 0 bases and the J gene end by 7 bases; junction bases not matched to a gene: 4. Germline CDR1 SGHDN, CDR2 FVKESK. The CDR3 loop is CASSQDRGQVGELFF. CDR3 nucleotides: TGTGCCAGCAGCCAAGACAGGGGGCAGGTCGGGGAGCTGTTTTTT.